A selection of T cell receptor beta chains follows, all from one sample in a study of T cells in Graves' hyperthyroidism and ophthalmopathy. TCRdb re-called the multiplex PCR reads with MiXCR, one entry per CDR3 protein. In the table there are around 560,000 distinct CDR3 sequences, 15% to 20% of which are singletons. Source material: blood. The receptors derive from a woman between 18 and 30 years old with Graves' hyperthyroidism. CDR3s include the opening cysteine and the closing phenylalanine or tryptophan. D genes are given only for firm matches. Expanded clones are given a class, and other clones once, few, many or no size at all.

v_call: TRBV20-1; d_call: .; clone_size: many; j_call: TRBJ1-2; cdr3_aa: CSARRDGRVNYGYTF; cdr3_nt: TGCAGTGCTAGAAGGGACGGCAGGGTAAACTATGGCTACACCTTC
v_call: TRBV12-3/TRBV12-4; d_call: .; clone_size: few; j_call: TRBJ1-1; cdr3_aa: CAGGGGGENTEAFF; cdr3_nt: TGTGCCGGGGGGGGAGGGGGAGAGAACACTGAAGCTTTCTTT
v_call: TRBV7-2; d_call: .; clone_size: many; j_call: TRBJ2-7; cdr3_aa: CASSTAGTSSYEQYF; cdr3_nt: TGTGCCAGCAGCACAGCCGGGACAAGCTCCTACGAGCAGTACTTC
v_call: TRBV10-3; d_call: .; clone_size: many; j_call: TRBJ2-3; cdr3_aa: CAISRDSRVPDTQYF; cdr3_nt: TGTGCCATCAGCCGGGACTCTCGGGTCCCAGATACGCAGTATTTT
v_call: TRBV11-2; d_call: .; clone_size: few; j_call: TRBJ1-6; cdr3_aa: CASSLGLSSGHNSPLHF; cdr3_nt: TGTGCCAGCAGCTTAGGACTAAGTTCGGGACATAATTCACCCCTCCACTTT
v_call: TRBV5-1; d_call: .; clone_size: many; j_call: TRBJ2-1; cdr3_aa: CASSLGLTKQFYNEQFF; cdr3_nt: TGCGCCAGCAGCTTGGGGCTCACTAAGCAGTTTTACAATGAGCAGTTCTTC
v_call: TRBV29-1; d_call: TRBD2; clone_size: .; j_call: TRBJ2-7; cdr3_aa: CSVEVDIAGISYEQYF; cdr3_nt: TGCAGCGTTGAAGTTGACATAGCGGGAATCTCCTACGAGCAGTACTTC
v_call: TRBV29-1; d_call: .; clone_size: few; j_call: TRBJ2-5; cdr3_aa: CSVASVLETQYF; cdr3_nt: TGCAGCGTGGCGAGTGTCCTTGAGACCCAGTACTTC
v_call: TRBV29-1; d_call: TRBD2; clone_size: few; j_call: TRBJ2-1; cdr3_aa: CSVPLAGEVYNEQFF; cdr3_nt: TGCAGCGTTCCCTTAGCGGGAGAAGTCTACAATGAGCAGTTCTTC
v_call: TRBV28; d_call: .; clone_size: many; j_call: TRBJ2-3; cdr3_aa: CASSKTADRRGDTQYF; cdr3_nt: TGTGCCAGCAGCAAAACCGCCGACCGGAGGGGAGATACGCAGTATTTT
v_call: TRBV7-8; d_call: .; clone_size: many; j_call: TRBJ2-3; cdr3_aa: CASRSGEDTQYF; cdr3_nt: TGTGCCAGCAGATCAGGTGAAGATACGCAGTATTTT
v_call: TRBV19; d_call: .; clone_size: few; j_call: TRBJ1-5; cdr3_aa: CASSIMGQPQHF; cdr3_nt: TGTGCCAGTAGTATAATGGGACAGCCCCAGCATTTT
v_call: TRBV28; d_call: .; clone_size: many; j_call: TRBJ1-5; cdr3_aa: CASTSGTANQPQHF; cdr3_nt: TGTGCCAGCACCTCCGGGACGGCTAATCAGCCCCAGCATTTT
v_call: TRBV20-1; d_call: TRBD1; clone_size: once; j_call: TRBJ2-1; cdr3_aa: CSAPDRGQWNEQFF; cdr3_nt: TGCAGTGCTCCCGACAGGGGGCAGTGGAATGAGCAGTTCTTC
v_call: TRBV14; d_call: .; clone_size: .; j_call: TRBJ1-1; cdr3_aa: CASSPYGSYRTEAFF; cdr3_nt: TGTGCCAGCAGCCCGTACGGCAGCTACCGAACTGAAGCTTTCTTT
v_call: TRBV15; d_call: .; clone_size: many; j_call: TRBJ2-3; cdr3_aa: CATSRGDSSSTDTQYF; cdr3_nt: TGTGCCACCAGCAGAGGTGACAGTTCTAGCACAGATACGCAGTATTTT
v_call: TRBV6-1; d_call: TRBD1; clone_size: .; j_call: TRBJ2-6; cdr3_aa: CASAPGQGISGANVLTF; cdr3_nt: TGTGCCAGCGCACCGGGACAGGGGATTTCTGGGGCCAACGTCCTGACTTTC
v_call: TRBV6-5; d_call: TRBD2; clone_size: .; j_call: TRBJ2-1; cdr3_aa: CASSYTSGDPNEQFF; cdr3_nt: TGTGCCAGCAGTTACACTAGCGGGGACCCCAATGAGCAGTTCTTC
v_call: TRBV11-3; d_call: .; clone_size: many; j_call: TRBJ1-2; cdr3_aa: CASSLGRDLRYGYTF; cdr3_nt: TGTGCCAGCAGCTTAGGCCGGGACCTCCGGTATGGCTACACCTTC
v_call: TRBV2; d_call: .; clone_size: .; j_call: TRBJ1-5; cdr3_aa: CASSEEGLGQGNSNQPQHF; cdr3_nt: TGTGCCAGCAGTGAAGAGGGGTTGGGGCAGGGGAATAGCAATCAGCCCCAGCATTTT
v_call: TRBV24-1; d_call: TRBD1; clone_size: .; j_call: TRBJ2-1; cdr3_aa: CATSDSGTGDYEQFF; cdr3_nt: TGTGCCACCAGTGACTCCGGGACAGGGGACTATGAGCAGTTCTTC
v_call: TRBV5-1; d_call: .; clone_size: many; j_call: TRBJ2-7; cdr3_aa: CASSLGQQAVLYEQYF; cdr3_nt: TGCGCCAGCAGCTTGGGCCAGCAAGCTGTCCTGTACGAGCAGTACTTC
v_call: TRBV5-8; d_call: .; clone_size: few; j_call: TRBJ1-5; cdr3_aa: CASRHKGGGQPQHF; cdr3_nt: TGTGCCAGCAGGCATAAAGGTGGAGGTCAGCCCCAGCATTTT
v_call: TRBV12-3/TRBV12-4; d_call: .; clone_size: few; j_call: TRBJ2-5; cdr3_aa: CASSRGRRQETQYF; cdr3_nt: TGTGCCAGCAGTCGGGGACGGAGACAAGAGACCCAGTACTTC
v_call: TRBV7-8; d_call: .; clone_size: .; j_call: TRBJ1-2; cdr3_aa: CASSAQVPNYGYTF; cdr3_nt: TGTGCCAGCAGCGCACAGGTTCCCAACTATGGCTACACCTTC
v_call: TRBV6-2/TRBV6-3; d_call: TRBD2; clone_size: few; j_call: TRBJ2-2; cdr3_aa: CASRTRTSGGDTGELFF; cdr3_nt: TGTGCCAGCAGAACCCGGACTAGCGGGGGGGACACCGGGGAGCTGTTTTTT
v_call: TRBV18; d_call: .; clone_size: .; j_call: TRBJ2-5; cdr3_aa: CASSPAGAETQYF; cdr3_nt: TGTGCCAGCTCACCAGCGGGGGCTGAGACCCAGTACTTC
v_call: TRBV5-8; d_call: .; clone_size: few; j_call: TRBJ1-5; cdr3_aa: CASSFRTTKNQPQHF; cdr3_nt: TGTGCCAGCAGCTTCCGGACAACTAAAAATCAGCCCCAGCATTTT
v_call: TRBV3-1; d_call: .; clone_size: many; j_call: TRBJ1-2; cdr3_aa: CASSQAGRNYGYTF; cdr3_nt: TGTGCCAGCAGCCAAGCGGGACGGAACTATGGCTACACCTTC
v_call: TRBV7-9; d_call: .; clone_size: once; j_call: TRBJ2-2; cdr3_aa: CASSLGRVTTGELFF; cdr3_nt: TGTGCCAGCAGCTTAGGCAGGGTCACCACCGGGGAGCTGTTTTTT
v_call: TRBV6-1; d_call: TRBD1; clone_size: many; j_call: TRBJ1-2; cdr3_aa: CASRYRPTGQDTF; cdr3_nt: TGTGCCAGCAGGTACCGACCGACAGGGCAGGACACCTTC
v_call: TRBV19; d_call: .; clone_size: .; j_call: TRBJ1-1; cdr3_aa: CASSMRGSIPEAFF; cdr3_nt: TGTGCCAGTAGTATGAGGGGTTCGATTCCTGAAGCTTTCTTT
v_call: TRBV6-8; d_call: .; clone_size: few; j_call: TRBJ2-4; cdr3_aa: CASSYSRGTLAKNIQYF; cdr3_nt: TGTGCCAGCAGTTACTCTCGCGGGACTCTAGCCAAAAACATTCAGTACTTC
v_call: TRBV29-1; d_call: .; clone_size: many; j_call: TRBJ2-7; cdr3_aa: CSVPGRSSYEQYF; cdr3_nt: TGCAGCGTTCCAGGCAGGAGCTCCTACGAGCAGTACTTC
v_call: TRBV20-1; d_call: TRBD1; clone_size: .; j_call: TRBJ2-2; cdr3_aa: CSARVPRGLNTGELFF; cdr3_nt: TGCAGTGCTAGAGTTCCCAGGGGGCTCAACACCGGGGAGCTGTTTTTT
v_call: TRBV20-1; d_call: .; clone_size: few; j_call: TRBJ1-4; cdr3_aa: CSADTATNEKLFF; cdr3_nt: TGCAGTGCTGACACCGCAACTAATGAAAAACTGTTTTTT
v_call: TRBV29-1; d_call: .; clone_size: .; j_call: TRBJ2-7; cdr3_aa: CSVEDGKQGYHEQYF; cdr3_nt: TGCAGCGTTGAAGATGGGAAACAGGGTTACCACGAGCAGTACTTC
v_call: TRBV20-1; d_call: TRBD2; clone_size: many; j_call: TRBJ2-3; cdr3_aa: CSAKIAGRADTQYF; cdr3_nt: TGCAGTGCTAAAATAGCGGGACGTGCAGATACGCAGTATTTT
v_call: TRBV6-2/TRBV6-3; d_call: .; clone_size: .; j_call: TRBJ1-1; cdr3_aa: CASGRAPTAFF; cdr3_nt: TGTGCCAGCGGCAGGGCCCCTACAGCTTTCTTT
v_call: TRBV19; d_call: .; clone_size: .; j_call: TRBJ2-2; cdr3_aa: CASSIEGSGELFF; cdr3_nt: TGTGCCAGTAGTATTGAGGGGAGCGGGGAGCTGTTTTTT
v_call: TRBV24-1; d_call: .; clone_size: few; j_call: TRBJ2-7; cdr3_aa: CATSRTGFPGEQYF; cdr3_nt: TGTGCCACCAGCCGAACCGGGTTCCCGGGCGAGCAGTACTTC
v_call: TRBV12-3/TRBV12-4; d_call: TRBD2; clone_size: .; j_call: TRBJ2-7; cdr3_aa: CASRYTSGTTPYEQYF; cdr3_nt: TGTGCCAGCAGATATACTAGCGGGACTACTCCCTACGAGCAGTACTTC
v_call: TRBV12-3/TRBV12-4; d_call: .; clone_size: few; j_call: TRBJ2-5; cdr3_aa: CASSLHQETQYF; cdr3_nt: TGTGCCAGCAGTTTACACCAAGAGACCCAGTACTTC
v_call: TRBV29-1; d_call: .; clone_size: .; j_call: TRBJ1-6; cdr3_aa: CSVQDLGSPLHF; cdr3_nt: TGCAGCGTCCAGGATCTGGGGTCACCCCTCCACTTT
v_call: TRBV3-2; d_call: .; clone_size: .; j_call: TRBJ2-2; cdr3_aa: CASRRTSGGPGELFF; cdr3_nt: TGTGCCAGCAGGCGGACTAGCGGGGGTCCCGGGGAGCTGTTTTTT
v_call: TRBV19; d_call: TRBD1; clone_size: .; j_call: TRBJ2-1; cdr3_aa: CASSVDRGDNEQFF; cdr3_nt: TGTGCCAGTAGTGTGGACAGGGGGGATAATGAGCAGTTCTTC
v_call: TRBV6-1; d_call: TRBD1; clone_size: many; j_call: TRBJ1-1; cdr3_aa: CASSSGGRPTEAFF; cdr3_nt: TGTGCCAGCAGTTCAGGGGGCAGGCCCACTGAAGCTTTCTTT
v_call: TRBV28; d_call: TRBD1; clone_size: few; j_call: TRBJ1-2; cdr3_aa: CASSLPGTDAYTF; cdr3_nt: TGTGCCAGCAGTCTGCCGGGGACAGACGCCTACACCTTC